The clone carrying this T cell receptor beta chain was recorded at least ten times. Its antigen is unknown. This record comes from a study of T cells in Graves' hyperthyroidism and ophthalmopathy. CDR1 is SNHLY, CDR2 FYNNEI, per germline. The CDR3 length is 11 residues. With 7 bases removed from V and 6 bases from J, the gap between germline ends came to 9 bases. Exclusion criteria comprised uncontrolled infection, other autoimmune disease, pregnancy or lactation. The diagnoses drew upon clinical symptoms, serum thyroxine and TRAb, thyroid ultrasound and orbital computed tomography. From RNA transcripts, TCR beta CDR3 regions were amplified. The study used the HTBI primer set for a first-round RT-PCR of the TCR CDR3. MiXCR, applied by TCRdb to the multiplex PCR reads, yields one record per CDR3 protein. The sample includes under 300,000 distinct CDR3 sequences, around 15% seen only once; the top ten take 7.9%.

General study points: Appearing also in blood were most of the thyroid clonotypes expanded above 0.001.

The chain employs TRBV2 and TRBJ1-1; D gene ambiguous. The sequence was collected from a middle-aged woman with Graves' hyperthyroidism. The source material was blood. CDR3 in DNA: TGTGCCAGCACTTTTGGTTCTGAAGCTTTCTTT. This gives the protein CASTFGSEAFF.